The 5 T cell receptor beta chains listed next were all sequenced from one sample in a study of shared clonotypes between healthy human individuals. Measured with immunoSEQ multiplex PCR; TCRdb has only the in-frame clones, and not every one. The sample has approximately 500,000 clones, 90% to 96% seen once; the top ten hold about 0.054%. Sequencing used naive CD4+ T cells sorted from blood. The subset here: CD45RA+ positively selected. The receptors come from a woman aged 25 to 39 in good health.

This chain connects TRBV5-4 to TRBJ2-1; no clear D gene. V was pared by 2 bases and J by 0 bases, with 15 bases between. This CDR3 comprises 17 residues. Germline V gene lookup returns CDR1 SGHNT and CDR2 YYREEE (reference sequence). CDR3 in amino acids: CASSFGFKSNSYNEQFF. CDR3 coding DNA: TGTGCCAGCAGCTTTGGTTTCAAGTCCAACTCCTACAATGAGCAGTTCTTC.

The chain links TRBV4-1 to TRBJ2-7, with TRBD2 matching 9 bases. The CDR3 runs 14 residues. CDR1 is MGHRA, CDR2 YSYEKL, per germline. The J segment lost 7 bases and the V segment lost 8 bases, leaving 12 bases of the junction unmatched. CDR3 residues: CASAQLTSGREQYF. CDR3 coding DNA: TGCGCCAGCGCACAGTTGACTAGCGGCCGAGAGCAGTACTTC.

The chain couples TRBV4-2 to TRBJ2-1, with 9 bases lining up with TRBD2. With V trimmed by 4 bases and J by 0 bases, 1 base remained unmatched. The CDR3 has 15 amino acids. CDR1 is LGHNA, CDR2 YNFKEQ, per germline. CDR3 DNA sequence: TGTGCCAGCAGCCGTAGCGGGAGCTCCTACAATGAGCAGTTCTTC. Encoded protein: CASSRSGSSYNEQFF.

The chain carries TRBV5-1 and TRBJ1-2; D is undetermined. The CDR3 totals 14 residues. Germline V lookup: CDR1 SGHRS, CDR2 YFSETQ. Trimming stripped 4 bases from V and 0 bases from J, with 10 bases between. CDR3 sequence reads: CASSPGPANYGYTF. CDR3 DNA: TGCGCCAGCAGCCCGGGTCCTGCTAACTATGGCTACACCTTC.

The chain is built from TRBV19 and TRBJ2-1, with 10 bases that match TRBD2. The CDR3 extends over 14 amino acids. Germline V gene data show CDR1 as LNHDA and CDR2 as SQIVND (reference sequence). The junction had 8 bases not matched to a gene; V was cut back by 7 bases and J by 8 bases. The CDR3 coding sequence is TGTGCCAGTAAGAGCGGGAGGGCCGTCTATGAGCAGTTCTTC. Amino acids: CASKSGRAVYEQFF.